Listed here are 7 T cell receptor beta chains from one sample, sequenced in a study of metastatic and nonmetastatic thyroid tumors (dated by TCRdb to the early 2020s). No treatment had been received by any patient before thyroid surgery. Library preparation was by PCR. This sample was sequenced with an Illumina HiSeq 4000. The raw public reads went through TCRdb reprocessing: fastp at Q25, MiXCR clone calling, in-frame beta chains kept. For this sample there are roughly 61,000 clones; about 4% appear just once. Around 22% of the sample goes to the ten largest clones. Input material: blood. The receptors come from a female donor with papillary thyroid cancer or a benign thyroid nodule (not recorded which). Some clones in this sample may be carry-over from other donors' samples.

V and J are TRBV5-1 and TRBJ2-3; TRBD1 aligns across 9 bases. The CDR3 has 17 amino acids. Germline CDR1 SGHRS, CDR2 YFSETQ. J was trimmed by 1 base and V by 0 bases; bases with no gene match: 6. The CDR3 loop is CASSLEQGALGTDTQYF. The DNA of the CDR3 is TGCGCCAGCAGCTTGGAACAGGGGGCGCTGGGCACAGATACGCAGTATTTT. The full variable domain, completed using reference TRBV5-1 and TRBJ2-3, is KAGVTQTPRYLIKTRGQQVTLSCSPISGHRSVSWYQQTPGQGLQFLFEYFSETQRNKGNFPGRFSGRQFSNSRSEMNVSTLELGDSALYLCASSLEQGALGTDTQYFGPGTRLTVL.

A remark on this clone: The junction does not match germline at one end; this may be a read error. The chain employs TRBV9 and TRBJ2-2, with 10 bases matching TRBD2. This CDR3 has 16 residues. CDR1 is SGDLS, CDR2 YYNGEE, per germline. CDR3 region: CAGARELAGVSGEPFF. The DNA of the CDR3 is TGTGCCGGCGCCCGCGAGCTAGCGGGAGTCTCGGGGGAGCCGTTTTTT.

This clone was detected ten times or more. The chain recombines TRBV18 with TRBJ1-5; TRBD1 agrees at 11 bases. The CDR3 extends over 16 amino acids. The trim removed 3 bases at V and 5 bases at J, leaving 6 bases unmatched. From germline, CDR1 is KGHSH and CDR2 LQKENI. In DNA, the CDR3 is TGTGCCAGCTCACCCGGACCGGGACAGGGGGATCAGCCCCAGCATTTT. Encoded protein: CASSPGPGQGDQPQHF.

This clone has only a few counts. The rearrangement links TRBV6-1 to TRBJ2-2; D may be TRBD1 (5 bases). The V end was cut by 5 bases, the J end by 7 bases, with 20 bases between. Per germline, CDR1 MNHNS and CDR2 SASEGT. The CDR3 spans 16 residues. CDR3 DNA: TGTGCCAGCAGTCAGGGTGCTATTCCCGTGGGCGGGGAGCTGTTTTTT. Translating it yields CASSQGAIPVGGELFF.

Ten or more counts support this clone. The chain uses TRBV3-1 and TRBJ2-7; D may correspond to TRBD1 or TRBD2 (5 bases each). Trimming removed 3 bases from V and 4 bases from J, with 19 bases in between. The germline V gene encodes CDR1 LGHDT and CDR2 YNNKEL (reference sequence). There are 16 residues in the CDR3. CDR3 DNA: TGTGCCAGCAGCCAGAAGGGGACGGTTCCTACTTACGAGCAGTACTTC. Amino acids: CASSQKGTVPTYEQYF.

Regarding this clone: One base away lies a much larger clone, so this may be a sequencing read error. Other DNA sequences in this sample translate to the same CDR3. The CDR3 bases are TGCGCCAGCAGCCCGGACAATGCTGAGACCCAGTACTTT. Amino acid sequence: CASSPDNAETQYF. The chain links TRBV5-1 to TRBJ2-5; the D gene is possibly TRBD1 (5 bases). The germline V gene has CDR1 SGHRS and CDR2 YFSETQ. The CDR3 covers 13 residues.

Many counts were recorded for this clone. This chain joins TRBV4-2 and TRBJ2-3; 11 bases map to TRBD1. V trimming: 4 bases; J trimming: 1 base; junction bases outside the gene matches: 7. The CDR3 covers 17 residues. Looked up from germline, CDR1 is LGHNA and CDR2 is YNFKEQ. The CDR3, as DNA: TGTGCCAGCAGCCCAACAGGGACAGGGGGACGCACAGATACGCAGTATTTT. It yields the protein CASSPTGTGGRTDTQYF.